This TCR beta chain came from a study of T cell clones after liver transplantation. As for the study in general: Timepoints were pre-transplant, pre-withdrawal, and after withdrawal was completed or failed.

The sample holds one count of this clone. Trimming cost V 7 bases and J 2 bases; bases outside gene matches: 8. Germline lookup yields CDR1 SNHLY and CDR2 FYNNEI. The CDR3 is 15 amino acids. The table came from immunoSEQ multiplex PCR; TCRdb's copy has only in-frame clones and leaves some out. The sample shows about 80,000 clones, 82% of them seen only once. This TCR was sampled from a human patient who received a liver transplant. Some T cells here may be from the graft donor. The chain is built from TRBV2 and TRBJ1-5; 7 bases fit TRBD1. Source: CD4+ T cells from blood, taken about 46 months after liver transplant. The CDR3, as DNA: TGTGCCAGCACCGCCCAGGGGGGAGGCAATCAGCCCCAGCATTTT. It specifies CASTAQGGGNQPQHF.